This T cell receptor beta chain was sequenced in a study of blood T cell repertoires in COVID-19. Background on the study: Samples came from the United States, Italy and Spain, spanning acute and convalescent COVID-19. From T cells, B-cell-depleted T cells, or PBMCs came the material, which was cDNA or gDNA.

Under the authors' procedure: Amplification with reference gene primers provided the estimates of nucleated cell counts. The method was immunoSEQ multiplex PCR; TCRdb's version includes in-frame clones alone and lacks a portion of them. The DNA was the basis for D and trimming; V, J and clone size are from that table. The table shows approximately 41,000 clones, with roughly 90% occurring only once. In regard to this clone: A read error may account for a junction end that differs from germline.

Germline V lookup: CDR1 MNHNS, CDR2 SASEGT. This CDR3 is 13 amino acids long. The chain recombines TRBV6-1 with TRBJ1-3; D remains unclear. The sequencing sample was made of peripheral blood. The sequence derives from a woman of 80 years or more with active COVID-19. CDR3 amino acids: CASSEAGGSTIYF. For the CDR3, the DNA is TGTGCCAGCAGTGAAGCTGGAGGAAGCACCATATATTTT.